This is a list of T cell receptor beta chains from one sample in a study of shared clonotypes between healthy human individuals. Some clones are missing from TCRdb's copy, which holds only in-frame ones; the method was immunoSEQ multiplex PCR. The sample has roughly 760,000 clones, less than 85% seen once. The sequenced material came from memory CD4+ T cells sorted from blood. Source of these receptors: a woman under 40 in good health. The CDR3 runs from the conserved cysteine through the conserved F or W. A D gene is named only where the DNA matches it firmly. Size is stated for part of the rows, as once, few or many counts, or as a class when the clone is expanded.

d_gene: TRBD1
v_gene: TRBV10-2
j_gene: TRBJ2-1
abundance: .
CDR3nt: TGCGCCAGCAGGAGTACAGGGGGTGAGCAGTTCTTC
CDR3aa: CASRSTGGEQFF

d_gene: .
v_gene: TRBV6-1
j_gene: TRBJ1-5
abundance: .
CDR3nt: TGTGCCAGCAGTGAAGTCACAGGGATTTCTCAGCCCCAGCATTTT
CDR3aa: CASSEVTGISQPQHF

d_gene: .
v_gene: TRBV28
j_gene: TRBJ2-7
abundance: .
CDR3nt: TGTGCCAGCAAACAAAACCGTTACGAGCAGTACTTC
CDR3aa: CASKQNRYEQYF

d_gene: .
v_gene: TRBV9
j_gene: TRBJ1-4
abundance: few
CDR3nt: TGTGCCAGCAGCGACCCATCGGGGGCTAATGAAAAACTGTTTTTT
CDR3aa: CASSDPSGANEKLFF

d_gene: .
v_gene: TRBV29-1
j_gene: TRBJ2-3
abundance: .
CDR3nt: TGCAGCGTTGAAGATCGGGCAGGCACAGATACGCAGTATTTT
CDR3aa: CSVEDRAGTDTQYF

d_gene: .
v_gene: TRBV6-4
j_gene: TRBJ1-5
abundance: once
CDR3nt: TGTGCCAGCAGTGACTCCAACAGCCGGACGGGTCAGCCCCAGCATTTT
CDR3aa: CASSDSNSRTGQPQHF

d_gene: .
v_gene: TRBV7-7
j_gene: TRBJ2-2
abundance: .
CDR3nt: TGTGCCAGCAGCCAGCCGGGGAACACCGGGGAGCTGTTTTTT
CDR3aa: CASSQPGNTGELFF

d_gene: .
v_gene: TRBV28
j_gene: TRBJ2-5
abundance: .
CDR3nt: TGTGCCAGCAGTTGGGTTTGGGAGACCCAGTACTTC
CDR3aa: CASSWVWETQYF

d_gene: TRBD2
v_gene: TRBV7-9
j_gene: TRBJ2-1
abundance: .
CDR3nt: TGTGCCAGCAGCCGGACTAGCGGGGCCGTTGGCAATGAGCAGTTCTTC
CDR3aa: CASSRTSGAVGNEQFF

d_gene: .
v_gene: TRBV29-1
j_gene: TRBJ2-5
abundance: once
CDR3nt: TGCAGCGTTGCGAGGGGCCAAGAGACCCAGTACTTC
CDR3aa: CSVARGQETQYF

d_gene: .
v_gene: TRBV28
j_gene: TRBJ2-5
abundance: few
CDR3nt: TGTGCCAGCAGCTCCCCCCAACGAGCCCAGGGGGAGACCCAGTACTTC
CDR3aa: CASSSPQRAQGETQYF

d_gene: TRBD2
v_gene: TRBV9
j_gene: TRBJ2-7
abundance: .
CDR3nt: TGTGCCAGCAGCGTAGGGGAACTAGCGGGAGTAGACGAGCAGTACTTC
CDR3aa: CASSVGELAGVDEQYF

d_gene: .
v_gene: TRBV2
j_gene: TRBJ2-7
abundance: many
CDR3nt: TGTGCCAGTATACGGCCCACAGGGTTCGGGGAGCAGTACTTC
CDR3aa: CASIRPTGFGEQYF

d_gene: .
v_gene: TRBV28
j_gene: TRBJ1-1
abundance: .
CDR3nt: TGTGCCAGCAGTAAGCCGGGTGGCGCTGAAGCTTTCTTT
CDR3aa: CASSKPGGAEAFF

d_gene: TRBD1
v_gene: TRBV4-1
j_gene: TRBJ2-3
abundance: .
CDR3nt: TGCGCCAGCAGCCAAACCGGGACAGGGGGCTCCGATACGCAGTATTTT
CDR3aa: CASSQTGTGGSDTQYF

d_gene: .
v_gene: TRBV7-2
j_gene: TRBJ2-7
abundance: few
CDR3nt: TGTGCCAGCAGCCGCCGGTACGAGCAGTACTTC
CDR3aa: CASSRRYEQYF

d_gene: .
v_gene: TRBV19
j_gene: TRBJ2-7
abundance: few
CDR3nt: TGTGCCAGTAGTCCCCGGGAATTCTCCTACGAGCAGTACTTC
CDR3aa: CASSPREFSYEQYF

d_gene: .
v_gene: TRBV7-2
j_gene: TRBJ1-2
abundance: few
CDR3nt: TGTGCCAGCAGCGCGACTGTTTTGGCTAACTATGGCTACACCTTC
CDR3aa: CASSATVLANYGYTF

d_gene: TRBD2
v_gene: TRBV5-1
j_gene: TRBJ2-2
abundance: .
CDR3nt: TGCGCCACCCAGAGGGTTGCGGGAGGGCCCTCGAACACCGGGGAGCTGTTTTTT
CDR3aa: CATQRVAGGPSNTGELFF

d_gene: TRBD1
v_gene: TRBV9
j_gene: TRBJ2-7
abundance: .
CDR3nt: TGTGCCAGCAGCCGGACGGGACAGGGCCGAGTCGAGCAGTACTTC
CDR3aa: CASSRTGQGRVEQYF

d_gene: .
v_gene: TRBV6-4
j_gene: TRBJ1-1
abundance: few
CDR3nt: TGTGCCAGCAGTGACGAGGAGGACACTGAAGCTTTCTTT
CDR3aa: CASSDEEDTEAFF

d_gene: TRBD2
v_gene: TRBV4-1
j_gene: TRBJ2-5
abundance: .
CDR3nt: TGCGCCAGCAGCCAAGCGGTTTGGCGGGAGGGCCGAGTTCAAGAGACCCAGTACTTC
CDR3aa: CASSQAVWREGRVQETQYF

d_gene: .
v_gene: TRBV5-1
j_gene: TRBJ1-2
abundance: .
CDR3nt: TGCGCCAGCAGCTTGGAGGGGAAGGGCTACACCTTC
CDR3aa: CASSLEGKGYTF

d_gene: .
v_gene: TRBV5-4
j_gene: TRBJ2-3
abundance: .
CDR3nt: TGTGCCAGCAGCAGATGGGCGGGAACAGATACGCAGTATTTT
CDR3aa: CASSRWAGTDTQYF

d_gene: .
v_gene: TRBV6-5
j_gene: TRBJ2-7
abundance: .
CDR3nt: TGTGCCAGCAGTTACTCGAGGGTTACCGAGCAGTACTTC
CDR3aa: CASSYSRVTEQYF

d_gene: TRBD2
v_gene: TRBV5-5
j_gene: TRBJ2-7
abundance: .
CDR3nt: TGTGCCAGCAGCTTGGGGAGGAGACTAGCGCAACACTACGAGCAGTACTTC
CDR3aa: CASSLGRRLAQHYEQYF

d_gene: .
v_gene: TRBV18
j_gene: TRBJ2-7
abundance: few
CDR3nt: TGTGCCAGCTCACCACCCATTTTCCCCTACGAGCAGTACTTC
CDR3aa: CASSPPIFPYEQYF

d_gene: TRBD2
v_gene: TRBV7-6
j_gene: TRBJ2-1
abundance: .
CDR3nt: TGTGCCAGCACCCGACTAGCGGGACAGGAGCAGTTCTTC
CDR3aa: CASTRLAGQEQFF

d_gene: .
v_gene: TRBV27
j_gene: TRBJ2-1
abundance: .
CDR3nt: TGTGCCAGCAGCACAGGGTTACATTACAATGAGCAGTTCTTC
CDR3aa: CASSTGLHYNEQFF

d_gene: .
v_gene: TRBV5-1
j_gene: TRBJ1-5
abundance: .
CDR3nt: TGCGCCAGCAGCCCGGGGCCAAATCAGCCCCAGCATTTT
CDR3aa: CASSPGPNQPQHF

d_gene: TRBD1
v_gene: TRBV28
j_gene: TRBJ2-4
abundance: .
CDR3nt: TGTGCCAGCAGTTCATACGACAGGGGGCCCCCAAACATTCAGTACTTC
CDR3aa: CASSSYDRGPPNIQYF

d_gene: .
v_gene: TRBV19
j_gene: TRBJ1-1
abundance: once
CDR3nt: TGTGCCAGTAGTCAGGGGTTGAACACTGAAGCTTTCTTT
CDR3aa: CASSQGLNTEAFF

d_gene: .
v_gene: TRBV29-1
j_gene: TRBJ2-6
abundance: .
CDR3nt: TGCAGCGTTCTTCGTCAATTCTCTGGGGCCAACGTCCTGACTTTC
CDR3aa: CSVLRQFSGANVLTF

d_gene: TRBD2
v_gene: TRBV29-1
j_gene: TRBJ2-5
abundance: .
CDR3nt: TGCAGCGTTGTCCCGGGAGGAGAGACCCAGTACTTC
CDR3aa: CSVVPGGETQYF

d_gene: TRBD1
v_gene: TRBV6-1
j_gene: TRBJ1-5
abundance: .
CDR3nt: TGTGCCAGCAGTGGGGACAGCGATCAGCCCCAGCATTTT
CDR3aa: CASSGDSDQPQHF

d_gene: TRBD2
v_gene: TRBV5-4
j_gene: TRBJ2-1
abundance: .
CDR3nt: TGTGCCAGCAGCCTACCTCTCGTCCCACCTAGCGGGAGGGAATACAATGAGCAGTTCTTC
CDR3aa: CASSLPLVPPSGREYNEQFF

d_gene: .
v_gene: TRBV27
j_gene: TRBJ2-6
abundance: .
CDR3nt: TGTGCCAGCAGTCGCCGCACAGGGACCGGGGCCAACGTCCTGACTTTC
CDR3aa: CASSRRTGTGANVLTF

d_gene: .
v_gene: TRBV7-2
j_gene: TRBJ1-5
abundance: .
CDR3nt: TGTGCCAGCAGCTTAGAATATGGAGGGGGTGGACAGCCCCAGCATTTT
CDR3aa: CASSLEYGGGGQPQHF

d_gene: .
v_gene: TRBV18
j_gene: TRBJ2-6
abundance: few
CDR3nt: TGTGCCAGCTCACGTGAGCAAAGCTCTGGGGCCAACGTCCTGACTTTC
CDR3aa: CASSREQSSGANVLTF

d_gene: TRBD2
v_gene: TRBV5-1
j_gene: TRBJ2-1
abundance: once
CDR3nt: TGCGCCAGCAGCTGGCTAGCGGGATTCTACAATGAGCAGTTCTTC
CDR3aa: CASSWLAGFYNEQFF

d_gene: TRBD2
v_gene: TRBV28
j_gene: TRBJ2-7
abundance: .
CDR3nt: TGTGCCAGCAGTTTAGGCGGGAGGGCCAGAGAGCAGTACTTC
CDR3aa: CASSLGGRAREQYF

d_gene: .
v_gene: TRBV7-9
j_gene: TRBJ2-1
abundance: few
CDR3nt: TGTGCCAGCAGCTTAGAGGCGGAGCAGTTCTTC
CDR3aa: CASSLEAEQFF

d_gene: .
v_gene: TRBV2
j_gene: TRBJ2-1
abundance: .
CDR3nt: TGTGCCAGCAGTGAAACTTCCTGGCTAGGGGCCTACAATGAGCAGTTCTTC
CDR3aa: CASSETSWLGAYNEQFF

d_gene: TRBD1
v_gene: TRBV19
j_gene: TRBJ2-2
abundance: .
CDR3nt: TGTGCCAGTAGTACGGGACAGGTGAACACCGGGGAGCTGTTTTTT
CDR3aa: CASSTGQVNTGELFF

d_gene: .
v_gene: TRBV30
j_gene: TRBJ2-1
abundance: few
CDR3nt: TGTGCCTGGAGTACCCGGGACTACAATGAGCAGTTCTTC
CDR3aa: CAWSTRDYNEQFF

d_gene: TRBD1
v_gene: TRBV28
j_gene: TRBJ1-2
abundance: .
CDR3nt: TGTGCCACCGGGACAGGGGGCTGGGGCTACACCTTC
CDR3aa: CATGTGGWGYTF

d_gene: .
v_gene: TRBV4-2
j_gene: TRBJ2-1
abundance: .
CDR3nt: TGTGCCAGCAGCGGTGGGGAGCGGGTGCAGTTCTTC
CDR3aa: CASSGGERVQFF